The sequence of this T cell receptor beta chain was determined in a study of CD8 T cells in ankylosing spondylitis. Study results and limitations: Clones linked to disease were reported to show significant enrichment in matched ankylosing spondylitis synovial fluid. Earlier work had already found some motif variants in reactive arthritis synovial fluid and blood. Clones that were linked to disease were CD8+ and were relatively rare in peripheral blood. A motif in TCR beta, a set of fewer than ten highly homologous variants, appeared characteristic of ankylosing spondylitis blood.

TCRdb called the 5' RACE reads again in MiXCR, with one record for every CDR3 protein. The sample consists of more than 150,000 distinct CDR3 sequences, about 20% of them appearing once. CDR1 SGHRS and CDR2 YFSETQ come from the germline V gene. The CDR3 consists of 14 residues. Losses at the gene ends were 4 bases for V and 8 bases for J; bases not matched to a gene: 9. Ten or more counts support this clonotype. What it binds is not known. V gene TRBV5-1 combines with J gene TRBJ2-1; TRBD1 matches at 7 bases. The sequence derives from a male donor between 5 and 35 years old with ankylosing spondylitis or in good health (not recorded which). Sequenced input: blood, either unsorted or a sorted T cell fraction (not recorded which). CDR3 DNA sequence: TGCGCCAGCAGCATGGACAGGCAACGGGATGAGCAGTTCTTC. Amino acids: CASSMDRQRDEQFF.